A selection of T cell receptor beta chains follows, all from one sample in a study of blood T cell repertoires in COVID-19. Repertoires were generated with immunoSEQ multiplex PCR, while TCRdb's copy carries only in-frame clones and drops some. Here the sample spans hundreds of thousands of clones, 75% to 90% being singletons. Sequencing was performed on peripheral blood. These receptors all stem from a man aged 60 to 69 who had recovered from COVID-19. Each CDR3 is given with its conserved first and last residue. The order of the fields is V gene, J gene, clone size, D gene, CDR3 DNA, CDR3 protein. The D gene is left open where the match is weak. Size values are once, few and many counts, or a class for expanded clones, and some rows have none.

TRBV3-1/TRBV3-2	TRBJ2-1	once	-	TGTGCCAGCAGCCAAGTATCGGCAGGGAAGAATGAGCAGTTCTTC	CASSQVSAGKNEQFF
TRBV30	TRBJ2-2	-	TRBD2	TGTGCCTGGAGTCGGGAGGACACCGGGGAGCTGTTTTTT	CAWSREDTGELFF
TRBV7-2	TRBJ1-6	-	-	TGTGCCAGCTTGGCGCAGGGTATAAATAATTCACCCCTCCACTTT	CASLAQGINNSPLHF
TRBV18	TRBJ1-3	-	-	TGTGCCAGCTCACCACTCTACGGAGGGGAGAAGTCTGGAAACACCATATATTTT	CASSPLYGGEKSGNTIYF
TRBV25-1	TRBJ1-2	-	-	TGTGCCAGCAGTCGTGCAGGGGAGAACTATGGCTACACCTTC	CASSRAGENYGYTF
TRBV7-9	TRBJ2-7	-	-	TGTGCCAGCAGCCTAGGGGCAGGGCTAACCTACGAGCAGTACTTC	CASSLGAGLTYEQYF
TRBV5-6	TRBJ2-4	-	TRBD1	TGTGCCAGCAGCTTGGAGGACAGGGGGACCAAAAACATTCAGTACTTC	CASSLEDRGTKNIQYF
TRBV5-1	TRBJ2-5	-	-	TGCGCCAGCAGCCTCCCTCCCCAAGAGACCCAGTACTTC	CASSLPPQETQYF
TRBV19	TRBJ1-2	-	-	TGTGCCAGTAGTACCGGACAGTTTAACTATGGCTACACCTTC	CASSTGQFNYGYTF
TRBV24-1	TRBJ2-3	once	-	TGTGCCACCAGTGATTTGGGGGCGGCTGCGCAGTATTTT	CATSDLGAAAQYF
TRBV10-3	TRBJ2-7	-	TRBD2	TGTGCCACCGGGGGACTAGCGGGAGTGGGGTCCTACGAGCAGTACTTC	CATGGLAGVGSYEQYF
TRBV7-8	TRBJ2-3	-	-	TGTGCCAGCAGCCCCACCGGGTGGACAGATACGCAGTATTTT	CASSPTGWTDTQYF
TRBV28	TRBJ1-6	once	-	TGTGCCAGCAGTTCCACGTGGACGGGGGGGATTCAAACCCTCCACTTT	CASSSTWTGGIQTLHF
TRBV3-1/TRBV3-2	TRBJ2-2	-	-	TGTGCCAGCAGCCAAGTAGTCCTAACGAACACCGGGGAGCTGTTTTTT	CASSQVVLTNTGELFF
TRBV6-6	TRBJ2-7	-	TRBD1	TGTGCCAGCAGTACCCAGGGGGCGGTGTACGAGCAGTACTTC	CASSTQGAVYEQYF
TRBV5-6	TRBJ1-2	-	-	TGTGCCAGCAGCTTGGGAGTTAGAGGCTATGGCTACACCTTC	CASSLGVRGYGYTF
TRBV30	TRBJ1-5	-	TRBD1	TGTGCCTGGAGTTATCGGGACAGGGAATATCAGCCCCAGCATTTT	CAWSYRDREYQPQHF
TRBV6-5	TRBJ2-3	-	-	TGTGCCAGCCACCAGGGAGGTGGCGACGCAACGCAGTATTTT	CASHQGGGDATQYF
TRBV2	TRBJ1-4	-	-	TGTGCCAGCAGTGGCCTCGGGACTCCTAATGAAAAACTGTTTTTT	CASSGLGTPNEKLFF
TRBV6-6	TRBJ2-7	-	TRBD2	TGTGCCAGCAGTTACTCATTTAGCGGGAGCGGGTACGAGCAGTACTTC	CASSYSFSGSGYEQYF
TRBV19	TRBJ2-5	-	TRBD1	TGTGCCACCAGGACAGGGGCTCTTGAGACCCAGTACTTC	CATRTGALETQYF
TRBV19	TRBJ2-7	-	TRBD1	TGTGCCAGTAGTTCGAGACAGGGGAACGAGCAGTACTTC	CASSSRQGNEQYF
TRBV12-3/TRBV12-4	TRBJ2-5	-	TRBD2	TGTGCCATCACGTTACTAGCGGGGGGTGCCCAGTACTTC	CAITLLAGGAQYF
TRBV5-6	TRBJ1-2	-	TRBD1	TGTGCCAGCACCCCGACAGGGGCTAACTATGGCTACACCTTC	CASTPTGANYGYTF
TRBV5-5	TRBJ2-7	-	TRBD2	TGTGCCAGCAGCATAGGACTAGCGGGAGTGTCGTACGAGCAGTACTTC	CASSIGLAGVSYEQYF
TRBV5-5	TRBJ2-5	-	TRBD2	TGTGCCAGCAGCTTGGTTGGTAGCGGGACCAATCGACAGACCCAGTACTTC	CASSLVGSGTNRQTQYF
TRBV5-8	TRBJ1-2	-	-	TGTGCCAGCAGCTTGCTATATAACTATGGCTACACCTTC	CASSLLYNYGYTF
TRBV9	TRBJ2-3	once	TRBD2	TGTGCCAGCAGCGTAGGGCCTAGCGGGAACACAGATACGCAGTATTTT	CASSVGPSGNTDTQYF
TRBV7-3	TRBJ2-1	-	TRBD2	TGTGCCAGCAGCTTATTGCGGGGGGGCTTCTATGAGCAGTTCTTC	CASSLLRGGFYEQFF
TRBV4-1	TRBJ1-2	-	-	TGCGCCAGCAGCCAAGAGCGAAGGACAAGTACCAATGGCTACACCTTC	CASSQERRTSTNGYTF
TRBV9	TRBJ2-2	-	-	TGTGCCAGCAGCGTAGCCAGCGGGTGGAACACCGGGGAGCTGTTTTTT	CASSVASGWNTGELFF
TRBV5-4	TRBJ2-3	-	-	TGTGCCAGCAGCCGATTTAAACAGGGAATCACAGATACGCAGTATTTT	CASSRFKQGITDTQYF
TRBV19	TRBJ2-2	-	-	TGTGCCAGTACCCCGGACAGATTGAACACCGGGGAGCTGTTTTTT	CASTPDRLNTGELFF
TRBV28	TRBJ2-3	few	-	TGTGCCAGCAGTCCTGGTAGGGCGGGAATTACGCAGTATTTT	CASSPGRAGITQYF
TRBV27	TRBJ2-1	-	TRBD1	TGTGCCAGCAGTCCTCGGACAGGGGTCGTAGTTTACAATGAGCAGTTCTTC	CASSPRTGVVVYNEQFF
TRBV24-1	TRBJ1-5	-	TRBD1	TGTGCCACCTCCAGGACAGGGTACGGCAATCAGCCCCAGCATTTT	CATSRTGYGNQPQHF
TRBV6-6	TRBJ1-6	-	-	TGTGCCAGCAGACAGAATAATAATTCACCCCTCCACTTT	CASRQNNNSPLHF
TRBV11-2	TRBJ2-7	once	-	TGTGCCAGCAGCTTAGATTCTAGGGGCGGCGAGCAGTACTTC	CASSLDSRGGEQYF
TRBV7-9	TRBJ2-1	-	TRBD2	TGTGCCAGCAGCCCACTCCGAGCGGGAGGAAATGAGCAGTTCTTC	CASSPLRAGGNEQFF
TRBV6-2/TRBV6-3	TRBJ2-7	-	TRBD2	TGTGCCAGCAGTTACCTCCTAGCGGGAGGTTACGAGCAGTACTTC	CASSYLLAGGYEQYF
TRBV9	TRBJ2-2	-	-	TGTGCCAGCAGCGGTCCGGGTACCGGGGAGCTGTTTTTT	CASSGPGTGELFF
TRBV12-5	TRBJ2-3	-	-	TGTGCTAGTGGTTTAAACAGGGCGGATACGCAGTATTTT	CASGLNRADTQYF
TRBV7-6	TRBJ1-1	-	TRBD1	TGTGCCAGCAGCTTAGCGAGGGGACAGGGGAACACTGAAGCTTTCTTT	CASSLARGQGNTEAFF
TRBV28	TRBJ2-1	few	TRBD2	TGTGCCAGCAGTTCAAGGACTAGCGGGAGAGGGCAGGGTGAGCAGTTCTTC	CASSSRTSGRGQGEQFF
TRBV2	TRBJ2-2	-	-	TGTGCCAGCTGGAGACCTGGGGCCACCGGGGAGCTGTTTTTT	CASWRPGATGELFF
TRBV5-1	TRBJ2-5	-	-	TGCGCCAGCAGCTTGGTAGTAGAGGGAGAGACCCAGTACTTC	CASSLVVEGETQYF
TRBV6-1	TRBJ2-4	-	-	TGTGCCAGCAGTGAATCCCGAAACATTCAGTACTTC	CASSESRNIQYF
TRBV9	TRBJ2-1	-	TRBD2	TGTGCCAGTGGCGGGAGGGAGAATGAGCAGTTCTTC	CASGGRENEQFF